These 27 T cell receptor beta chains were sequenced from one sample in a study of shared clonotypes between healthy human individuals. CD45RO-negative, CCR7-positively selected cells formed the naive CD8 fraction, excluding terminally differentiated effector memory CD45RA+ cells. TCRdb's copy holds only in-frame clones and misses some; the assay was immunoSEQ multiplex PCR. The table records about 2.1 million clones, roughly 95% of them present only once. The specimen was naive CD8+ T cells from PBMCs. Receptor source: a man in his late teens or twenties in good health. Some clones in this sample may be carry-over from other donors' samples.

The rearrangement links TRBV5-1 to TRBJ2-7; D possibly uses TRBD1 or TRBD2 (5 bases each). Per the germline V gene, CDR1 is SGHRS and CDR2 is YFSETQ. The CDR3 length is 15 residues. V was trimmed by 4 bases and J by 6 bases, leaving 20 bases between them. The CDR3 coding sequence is TGCGCCAGCAGCACCCTGGGTGGGGGATTTCCCGAGCAGTACTTC. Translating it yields CASSTLGGGFPEQYF. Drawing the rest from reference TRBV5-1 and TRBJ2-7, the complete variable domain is KAGVTQTPRYLIKTRGQQVTLSCSPISGHRSVSWYQQTPGQGLQFLFEYFSETQRNKGNFPGRFSGRQFSNSRSEMNVSTLELGDSALYLCASSTLGGGFPEQYFGPGTRLTVT.

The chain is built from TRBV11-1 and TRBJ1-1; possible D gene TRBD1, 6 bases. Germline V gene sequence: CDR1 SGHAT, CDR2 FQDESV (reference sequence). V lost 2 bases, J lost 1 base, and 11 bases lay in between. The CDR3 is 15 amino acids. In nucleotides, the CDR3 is TGTGCCAGCAGCTTATTTACAGGGACGAACACTGAAGCTTTCTTT. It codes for CASSLFTGTNTEAFF.

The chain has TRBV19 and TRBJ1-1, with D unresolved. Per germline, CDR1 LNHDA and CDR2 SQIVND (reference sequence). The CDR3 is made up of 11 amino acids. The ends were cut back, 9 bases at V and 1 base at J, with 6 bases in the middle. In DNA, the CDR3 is TGTGCCAGCTTGAAGAACACTGAAGCTTTCTTT. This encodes CASLKNTEAFF. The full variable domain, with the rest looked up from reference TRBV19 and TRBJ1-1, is DGGITQSPKYLFRKEGQNVTLSCEQNLNHDAMYWYRQDPGQGLRLIYYSQIVNDFQKGDIAEGYSVSREKKESFPLTVTSAQKNPTAFYLCASLKNTEAFFGQGTRLTVV.

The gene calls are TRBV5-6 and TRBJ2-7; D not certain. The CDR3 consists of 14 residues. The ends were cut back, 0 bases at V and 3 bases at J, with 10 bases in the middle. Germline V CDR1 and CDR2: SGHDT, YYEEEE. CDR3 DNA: TGTGCCAGCAGCTTGGTCCCTCGGTTCTACGAGCAGTACTTC. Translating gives CASSLVPRFYEQYF.

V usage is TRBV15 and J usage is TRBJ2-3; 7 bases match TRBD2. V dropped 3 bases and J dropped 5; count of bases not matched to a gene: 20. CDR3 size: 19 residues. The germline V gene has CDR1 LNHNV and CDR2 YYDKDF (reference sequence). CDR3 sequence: CATSRGRGGRASWEDTQYF. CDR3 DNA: TGTGCCACCAGCAGGGGTAGAGGAGGGAGGGCCTCATGGGAAGATACGCAGTATTTT.

CDR3 in amino acids: CASRPTGYPEAFF. CDR3 DNA sequence: TGTGCCAGTAGACCGACAGGGTACCCTGAAGCTTTCTTT. The V gene is TRBV19, the J gene TRBJ1-1, with 7 bases identical to TRBD1. V was clipped by 6 bases and J by 6 bases; unmatched bases: 7. CDR3 size: 13 residues. From germline, CDR1 is LNHDA and CDR2 SQIVND (reference sequence).

CDR3 in DNA: TGTGCCAGTAGTATAAACAGGGGGAACACTGAAGCTTTCTTT. As protein: CASSINRGNTEAFF. The genes are TRBV19 and TRBJ1-1; 7 bases are a match to TRBD1. The germline V gene encodes CDR1 LNHDA and CDR2 SQIVND (reference sequence). This CDR3 is 14 amino acids long. J lost 1 base, V lost 2 bases, and 1 base had no gene match.

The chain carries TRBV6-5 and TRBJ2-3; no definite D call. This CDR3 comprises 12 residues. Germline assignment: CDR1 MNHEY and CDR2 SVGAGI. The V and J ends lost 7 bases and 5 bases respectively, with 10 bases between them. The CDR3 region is CASTKAGDTQYF. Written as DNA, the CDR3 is TGTGCCAGCACTAAGGCCGGAGATACGCAGTATTTT.

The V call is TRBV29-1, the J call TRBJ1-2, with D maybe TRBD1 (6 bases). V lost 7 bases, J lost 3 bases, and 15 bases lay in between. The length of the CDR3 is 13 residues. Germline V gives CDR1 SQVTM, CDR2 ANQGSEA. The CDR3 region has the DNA TGCAGCGCCGAAAGGGGGGACGACTATGGCTACACCTTC. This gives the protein CSAERGDDYGYTF.

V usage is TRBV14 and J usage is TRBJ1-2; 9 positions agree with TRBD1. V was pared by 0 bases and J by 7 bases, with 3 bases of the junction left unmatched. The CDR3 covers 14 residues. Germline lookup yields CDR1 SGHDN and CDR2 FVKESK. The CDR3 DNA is TGTGCCAGCAGCCAAGATTCGGGACAGGGTGGCTACACCTTC. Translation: CASSQDSGQGGYTF.

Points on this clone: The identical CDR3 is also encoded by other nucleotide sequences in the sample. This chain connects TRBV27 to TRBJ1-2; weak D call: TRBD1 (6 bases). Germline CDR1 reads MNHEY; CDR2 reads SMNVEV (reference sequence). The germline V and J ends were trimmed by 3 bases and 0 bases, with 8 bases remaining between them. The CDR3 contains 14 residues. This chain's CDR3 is CASSLTGTNYGYTF. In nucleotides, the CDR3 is TGTGCCAGCAGTTTGACAGGCACTAACTATGGCTACACCTTC.

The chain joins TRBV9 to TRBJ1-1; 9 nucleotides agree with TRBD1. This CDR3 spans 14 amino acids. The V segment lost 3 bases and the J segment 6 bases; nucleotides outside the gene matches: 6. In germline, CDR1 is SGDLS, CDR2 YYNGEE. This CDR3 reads CASSAGQGKAEAFF. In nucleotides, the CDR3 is TGTGCCAGCAGCGCGGGACAGGGAAAAGCTGAAGCTTTCTTT.

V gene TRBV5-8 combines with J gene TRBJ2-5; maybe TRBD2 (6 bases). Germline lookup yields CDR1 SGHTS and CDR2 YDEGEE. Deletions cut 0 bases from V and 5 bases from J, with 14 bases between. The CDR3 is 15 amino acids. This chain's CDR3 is CASSLDSASGETQYF. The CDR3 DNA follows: TGTGCCAGCAGCTTGGATTCGGCCAGCGGGGAGACCCAGTACTTC.

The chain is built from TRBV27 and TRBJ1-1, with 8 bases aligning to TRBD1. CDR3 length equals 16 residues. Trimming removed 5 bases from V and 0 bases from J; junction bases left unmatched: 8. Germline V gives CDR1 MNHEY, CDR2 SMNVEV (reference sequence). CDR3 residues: CASSTSTGEVNTEAFF. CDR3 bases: TGTGCCAGCAGTACATCGACAGGGGAGGTGAACACTGAAGCTTTCTTT.

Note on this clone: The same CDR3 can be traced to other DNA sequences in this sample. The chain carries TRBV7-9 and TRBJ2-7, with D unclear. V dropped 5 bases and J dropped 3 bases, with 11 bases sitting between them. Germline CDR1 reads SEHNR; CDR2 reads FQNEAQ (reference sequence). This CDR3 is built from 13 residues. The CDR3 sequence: CASSRSGSYEQYF. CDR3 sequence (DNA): TGTGCCAGCAGCCGTAGTGGCAGCTACGAGCAGTACTTC.

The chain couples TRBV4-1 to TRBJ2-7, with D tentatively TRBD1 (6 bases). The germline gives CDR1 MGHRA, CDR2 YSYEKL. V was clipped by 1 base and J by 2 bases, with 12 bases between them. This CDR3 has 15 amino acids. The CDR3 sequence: CASSQVPGATYEQYF. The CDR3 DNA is TGCGCCAGCAGCCAAGTACCAGGGGCCACCTACGAGCAGTACTTC.

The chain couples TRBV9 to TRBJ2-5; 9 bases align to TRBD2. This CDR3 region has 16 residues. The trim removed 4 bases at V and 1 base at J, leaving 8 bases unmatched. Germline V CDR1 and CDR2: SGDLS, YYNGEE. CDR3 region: CASSSGLASVQETQYF. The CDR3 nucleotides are TGTGCCAGCAGCTCGGGACTAGCATCCGTCCAAGAGACCCAGTACTTC.

CDR3 loop: CASSASGGEYEQYF. The CDR3 DNA sequence: TGTGCCAGCAGTGCCTCAGGAGGGGAGTACGAGCAGTACTTC. The rearrangement links TRBV28 to TRBJ2-7, with a possible D match to TRBD2 (6 bases). CDR3 length: 14 residues. Germline V gene data show CDR1 as MDHEN and CDR2 as SYDVKM. Trimming took 5 bases from V and 4 from J, leaving 15 bases between them.

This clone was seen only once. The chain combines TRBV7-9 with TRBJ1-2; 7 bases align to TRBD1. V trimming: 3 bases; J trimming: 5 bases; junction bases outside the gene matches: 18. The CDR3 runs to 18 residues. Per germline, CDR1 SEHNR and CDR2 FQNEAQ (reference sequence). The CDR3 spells CASSFWGRGRDRSYGYTF. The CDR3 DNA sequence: TGTGCCAGCAGCTTCTGGGGGCGCGGCAGGGACAGAAGTTATGGCTACACCTTC.

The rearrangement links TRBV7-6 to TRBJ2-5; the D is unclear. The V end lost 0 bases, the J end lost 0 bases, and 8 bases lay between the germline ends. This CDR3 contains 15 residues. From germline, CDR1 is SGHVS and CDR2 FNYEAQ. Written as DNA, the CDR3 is TGTGCCAGCAGCTTAGCGGAACTGAACCAAGAGACCCAGTACTTC. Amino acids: CASSLAELNQETQYF.

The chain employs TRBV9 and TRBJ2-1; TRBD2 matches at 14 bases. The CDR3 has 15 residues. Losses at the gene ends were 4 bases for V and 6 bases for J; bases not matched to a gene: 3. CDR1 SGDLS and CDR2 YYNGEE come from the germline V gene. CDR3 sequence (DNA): TGTGCCAGCAGCCCCGGACTAGCGGGAGGCAATGAGCAGTTCTTC. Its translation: CASSPGLAGGNEQFF.

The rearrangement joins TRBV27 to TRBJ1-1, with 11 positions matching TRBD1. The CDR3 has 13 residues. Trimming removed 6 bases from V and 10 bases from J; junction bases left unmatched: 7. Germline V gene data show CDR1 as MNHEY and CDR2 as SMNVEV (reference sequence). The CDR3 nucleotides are TGTGCCAGCAGGTCGGACAGGGGGCTTACAGCTTTCTTT. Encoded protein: CASRSDRGLTAFF.

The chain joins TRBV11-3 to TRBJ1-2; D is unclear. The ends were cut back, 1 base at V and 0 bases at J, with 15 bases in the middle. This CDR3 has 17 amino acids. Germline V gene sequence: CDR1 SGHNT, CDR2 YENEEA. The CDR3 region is CASSLGFRRATNYGYTF. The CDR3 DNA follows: TGTGCCAGCAGCTTAGGGTTTCGGAGAGCGACTAACTATGGCTACACCTTC.

The DNA of the CDR3 is TGTGCCAGCAGGGCATACAGGGAAGGGGCCGGGGAGCTGTTTTTT. It encodes CASRAYREGAGELFF. The chain combines TRBV27 with TRBJ2-2, with D perhaps TRBD1 (6 bases). The CDR3 extends over 15 amino acids. CDR1 and CDR2 from the germline V gene are MNHEY and SMNVEV (reference sequence). The V end was cut by 6 bases, the J end by 6 bases, with 17 bases between.

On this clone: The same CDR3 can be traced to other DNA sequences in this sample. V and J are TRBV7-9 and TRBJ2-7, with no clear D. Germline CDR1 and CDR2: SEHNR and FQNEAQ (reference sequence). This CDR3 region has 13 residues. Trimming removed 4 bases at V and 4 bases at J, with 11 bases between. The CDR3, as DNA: TGTGCCAGCAGCTCCCCCTCAGGTTACGAGCAGTACTTC. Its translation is CASSSPSGYEQYF.

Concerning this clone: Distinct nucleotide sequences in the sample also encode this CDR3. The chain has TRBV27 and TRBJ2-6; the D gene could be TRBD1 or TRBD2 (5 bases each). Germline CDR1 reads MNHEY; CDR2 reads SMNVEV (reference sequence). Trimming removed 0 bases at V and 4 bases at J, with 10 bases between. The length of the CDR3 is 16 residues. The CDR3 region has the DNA TGTGCCAGCAGTTTATCGGCCGGGGCCGGGGCCAACGTCCTGACTTTC. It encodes CASSLSAGAGANVLTF.

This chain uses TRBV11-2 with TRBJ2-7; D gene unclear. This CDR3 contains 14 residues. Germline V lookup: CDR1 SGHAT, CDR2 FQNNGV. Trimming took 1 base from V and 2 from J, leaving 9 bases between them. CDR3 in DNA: TGTGCCAGCAGCTTAGGCAGGAGACCCTACGAGCAGTACTTC. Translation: CASSLGRRPYEQYF.